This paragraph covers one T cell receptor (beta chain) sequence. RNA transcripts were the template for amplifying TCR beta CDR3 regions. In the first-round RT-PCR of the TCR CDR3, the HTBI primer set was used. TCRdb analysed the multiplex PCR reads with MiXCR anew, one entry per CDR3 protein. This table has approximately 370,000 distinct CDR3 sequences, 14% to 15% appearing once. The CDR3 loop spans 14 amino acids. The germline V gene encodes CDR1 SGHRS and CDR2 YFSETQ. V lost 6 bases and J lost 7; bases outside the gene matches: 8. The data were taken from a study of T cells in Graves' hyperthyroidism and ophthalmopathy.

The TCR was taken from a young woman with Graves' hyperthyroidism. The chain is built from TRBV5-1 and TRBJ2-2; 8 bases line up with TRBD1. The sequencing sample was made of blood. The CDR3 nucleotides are TGCGCCAGCACCCCGGACAGGGAGGACGGGGAGCTGTTTTTT. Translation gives CASTPDREDGELFF. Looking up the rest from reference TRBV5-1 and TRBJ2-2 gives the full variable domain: KAGVTQTPRYLIKTRGQQVTLSCSPISGHRSVSWYQQTPGQGLQFLFEYFSETQRNKGNFPGRFSGRQFSNSRSEMNVSTLELGDSALYLCASTPDREDGELFFGEGSRLTVL.